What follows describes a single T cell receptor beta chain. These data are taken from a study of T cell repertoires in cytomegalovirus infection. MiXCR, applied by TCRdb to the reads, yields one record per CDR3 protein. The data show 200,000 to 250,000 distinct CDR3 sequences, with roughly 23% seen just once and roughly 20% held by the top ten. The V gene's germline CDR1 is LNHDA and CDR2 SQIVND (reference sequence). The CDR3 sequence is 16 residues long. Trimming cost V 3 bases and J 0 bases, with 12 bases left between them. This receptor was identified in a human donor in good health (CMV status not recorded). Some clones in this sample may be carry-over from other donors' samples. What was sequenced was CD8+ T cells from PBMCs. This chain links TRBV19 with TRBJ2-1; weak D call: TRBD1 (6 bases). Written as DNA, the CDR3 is TGTGCCAGTAGTATCGGGACAAGGAGCTCCTACAATGAGCAGTTCTTC. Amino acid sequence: CASSIGTRSSYNEQFF.